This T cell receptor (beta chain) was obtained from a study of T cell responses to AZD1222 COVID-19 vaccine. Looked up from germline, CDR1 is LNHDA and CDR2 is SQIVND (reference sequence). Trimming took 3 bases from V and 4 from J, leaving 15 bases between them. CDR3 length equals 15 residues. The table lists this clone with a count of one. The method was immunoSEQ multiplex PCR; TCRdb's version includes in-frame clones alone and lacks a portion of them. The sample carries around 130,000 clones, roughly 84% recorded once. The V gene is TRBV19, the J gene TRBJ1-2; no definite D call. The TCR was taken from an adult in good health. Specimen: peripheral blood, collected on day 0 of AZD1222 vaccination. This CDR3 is CASSIHSTGTYGYTF. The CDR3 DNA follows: TGTGCCAGTAGTATTCACTCGACGGGAACCTATGGCTACACCTTC.